This entry features one T cell receptor beta chain sequence. The germline gives CDR1 KGHSH, CDR2 LQKENI. This CDR3 is 14 amino acids long. V gave up 5 bases and J gave up 7 bases, with 12 bases separating them. This entry is derived from a study of pediatric ulcerative colitis. Only in-frame clones appear in the TCRdb table, and some are missing; sequencing was by immunoSEQ multiplex PCR. The sample has tens of thousands of clones; more than 75% are singletons. This sequence was found in a boy between 10 and 17 years old who was a control in a study of pediatric ulcerative colitis. The sample taken for sequencing was blood. The V and J genes are TRBV18 and TRBJ1-6, with D unresolved. This chain's CDR3 is CASSKTERNSPLHF. CDR3 DNA sequence: TGTGCCAGCTCAAAAACCGAGAGGAATTCACCCCTCCACTTT. Variable domain in full (rest from reference TRBV18 and TRBJ1-6): NAGVMQNPRHLVRRRGQEARLRCSPMKGHSHVYWYRQLPEEGLKFMVYLQKENIIDESGMPKERFSAEFPKEGPSILRIQQVVRGDSAAYFCASSKTERNSPLHFGNGTRLTVT.